This is a list of T cell receptor beta chains from one sample in a study of blood T cell repertoires in COVID-19. Only in-frame clones appear in the TCRdb table, and some are missing; sequencing was by immunoSEQ multiplex PCR. Of more than 300,000 clones listed, 92% are singletons. Sequenced material: PBMCs or T cells enriched from blood (not recorded which). The receptor source for this set is a woman aged 25 to 39 who had recovered from COVID-19. CDR3s include the opening cysteine and the closing phenylalanine or tryptophan. D genes are given only for firm matches. A row's size may be missing; if present it is once, few, many or a size class.

abundance: -
v_gene: TRBV18
j_gene: TRBJ1-2
d_gene: TRBD1
CDR3nt: TGTGCCAGCTCACTGACAGGGACTGGCTACACCTTC
CDR3aa: CASSLTGTGYTF

abundance: -
v_gene: TRBV7-2
j_gene: TRBJ2-4
d_gene: -
CDR3nt: TGTGCCAGCAGCTTAAAGGGGGAGGGCATTATAGCCAAAAACATTCAGTACTTC
CDR3aa: CASSLKGEGIIAKNIQYF

abundance: -
v_gene: TRBV11-2
j_gene: TRBJ2-7
d_gene: TRBD1
CDR3nt: TGTGCCAGCAGCCGGGGACAGGGGAATTCCTACGAGCAGTACTTC
CDR3aa: CASSRGQGNSYEQYF

abundance: -
v_gene: TRBV4-2
j_gene: TRBJ1-5
d_gene: TRBD1
CDR3nt: TGTGCCAGCAGCCAAAACAGGGGAGGTCAGCCCCAGCATTTT
CDR3aa: CASSQNRGGQPQHF

abundance: -
v_gene: TRBV18
j_gene: TRBJ2-1
d_gene: TRBD1
CDR3nt: TGTGCCAGCTCATCTCGGACAGGGGGCCTCTACAATGAGCAGTTCTTC
CDR3aa: CASSSRTGGLYNEQFF

abundance: -
v_gene: TRBV10-1
j_gene: TRBJ1-1
d_gene: TRBD1
CDR3nt: TGCGCCAGTGCCAGCCTAACAGGGGGCGCGTGGAACACTGAAGCTTTCTTT
CDR3aa: CASASLTGGAWNTEAFF

abundance: -
v_gene: TRBV28
j_gene: TRBJ2-7
d_gene: -
CDR3nt: TGTGCCAGCAGTTTGACTAGAGTGGGATCCTACGAGCAGTACTTC
CDR3aa: CASSLTRVGSYEQYF

abundance: -
v_gene: TRBV7-2
j_gene: TRBJ2-1
d_gene: TRBD2
CDR3nt: TGTGCCAGCAGCTCCTGGACTAGCAGTGAGCAGTTCTTC
CDR3aa: CASSSWTSSEQFF

abundance: -
v_gene: TRBV7-2
j_gene: TRBJ2-1
d_gene: -
CDR3nt: TGTGCCAGCAGCTGGAGCTCCTACAATGAGCAGTTCTTC
CDR3aa: CASSWSSYNEQFF

abundance: -
v_gene: TRBV28
j_gene: TRBJ1-1
d_gene: TRBD1
CDR3nt: TGTGCCAGCAGTACCCCCACAGGGGGCACTGAAGCTTTCTTT
CDR3aa: CASSTPTGGTEAFF

abundance: once
v_gene: TRBV21-1
j_gene: TRBJ2-5
d_gene: -
CDR3nt: TGTGCCAGCAGTCGTAAGCAGACATTCCAAGAGACCCAGTACTTC
CDR3aa: CASSRKQTFQETQYF

abundance: -
v_gene: TRBV19
j_gene: TRBJ1-3
d_gene: -
CDR3nt: TGTGCCAGTAGTATTCAAGCCTCTGGAAACACCATATATTTT
CDR3aa: CASSIQASGNTIYF

abundance: -
v_gene: TRBV5-1
j_gene: TRBJ1-2
d_gene: TRBD1
CDR3nt: TGCGCCAGCAGCGGGGACAGCTATGGCTACACCTTC
CDR3aa: CASSGDSYGYTF

abundance: -
v_gene: TRBV5-1
j_gene: TRBJ2-5
d_gene: -
CDR3nt: TGCGCCAGCAGCTTGGTACCGGGGTTCACAGAGACCCAGTACTTC
CDR3aa: CASSLVPGFTETQYF

abundance: few
v_gene: TRBV27
j_gene: TRBJ2-7
d_gene: TRBD2
CDR3nt: TGTGCCAGCCGTCCGGGAGCGGGAGCAACAAACGAGCAGTACTTC
CDR3aa: CASRPGAGATNEQYF

abundance: once
v_gene: TRBV10-3
j_gene: TRBJ2-1
d_gene: TRBD2
CDR3nt: TGTGCCATCAGTGATACACTAGCGGGAGACAATGAGCAGTTCTTC
CDR3aa: CAISDTLAGDNEQFF

abundance: once
v_gene: TRBV24-1
j_gene: TRBJ2-7
d_gene: -
CDR3nt: TGTGCCACCACCAAAGTGGGTCAGCGTACCGAGCAGTACTTC
CDR3aa: CATTKVGQRTEQYF

abundance: -
v_gene: TRBV30
j_gene: TRBJ2-6
d_gene: -
CDR3nt: TGTGCCTGGAGTACAGCCTCTGGGGCCAACGTCCTGACTTTC
CDR3aa: CAWSTASGANVLTF

abundance: -
v_gene: TRBV21-1
j_gene: TRBJ1-2
d_gene: -
CDR3nt: TGTGCCAGCAGCATAGAATTCCCTGACACGGTAGAAGACTATGGCTACACCTTC
CDR3aa: CASSIEFPDTVEDYGYTF

abundance: -
v_gene: TRBV4-3
j_gene: TRBJ1-4
d_gene: TRBD1
CDR3nt: TGCGCCAGCAGCCAGGGACAGGGAAGCGAAAAACTGTTTTTT
CDR3aa: CASSQGQGSEKLFF

abundance: -
v_gene: TRBV27
j_gene: TRBJ2-2
d_gene: TRBD1
CDR3nt: TGTGCCAGCAGAGTGACAGGGTCGACCGGGGAGCTGTTTTTT
CDR3aa: CASRVTGSTGELFF

abundance: -
v_gene: TRBV7-9
j_gene: TRBJ2-7
d_gene: -
CDR3nt: TGTGCCAGCAGCCCGACAGGTAGCTCCTACGAGCAGTACTTC
CDR3aa: CASSPTGSSYEQYF

abundance: -
v_gene: TRBV29-1
j_gene: TRBJ1-1
d_gene: -
CDR3nt: TGCAGCGGGGGACAGAACACTGAAGCTTTCTTT
CDR3aa: CSGGQNTEAFF

abundance: once
v_gene: TRBV5-1
j_gene: TRBJ2-3
d_gene: -
CDR3nt: TGCGCCAGCAGCTTGGAGGGGGTACGGACAGATACGCAGTATTTT
CDR3aa: CASSLEGVRTDTQYF

abundance: -
v_gene: TRBV6-6
j_gene: TRBJ1-2
d_gene: -
CDR3nt: TGTGCCAGCGGTGACGGAGGTCCTAACTATGGCTACACCTTC
CDR3aa: CASGDGGPNYGYTF

abundance: -
v_gene: TRBV4-1
j_gene: TRBJ1-1
d_gene: -
CDR3nt: TGCGCCAGCAGCCAAGCTCTGAGTAACGTCGAAGCTTTCTTT
CDR3aa: CASSQALSNVEAFF

abundance: -
v_gene: TRBV4-2
j_gene: TRBJ1-4
d_gene: TRBD1
CDR3nt: TGTGCCAGCAGCCAGCCGGGACAGGGGGGTGAAAAACTGTTTTTT
CDR3aa: CASSQPGQGGEKLFF

abundance: -
v_gene: TRBV4-2
j_gene: TRBJ2-1
d_gene: -
CDR3nt: TGTGCCAGCAGCCACGGGGGTTCAAACAATGAGCAGTTCTTC
CDR3aa: CASSHGGSNNEQFF

abundance: -
v_gene: TRBV7-6
j_gene: TRBJ2-3
d_gene: -
CDR3nt: TGTGCCAGCGGCTCCCACGGGGAGGGGGCGCAGTATTTT
CDR3aa: CASGSHGEGAQYF

abundance: once
v_gene: TRBV6-6
j_gene: TRBJ2-7
d_gene: TRBD2
CDR3nt: TGTGCCAGCAGTCGCCCGGGACTAGCGGGAGGTCCCGTCTCCTACGAGCAGTACTTC
CDR3aa: CASSRPGLAGGPVSYEQYF

abundance: few
v_gene: TRBV3-1/TRBV3-2
j_gene: TRBJ1-1
d_gene: -
CDR3nt: TGTGCCAGCAGCCAAGATTCTTTGGGGGCCGCTGAAGCTTTCTTT
CDR3aa: CASSQDSLGAAEAFF

abundance: -
v_gene: TRBV7-8
j_gene: TRBJ2-5
d_gene: TRBD2
CDR3nt: TGTGCCAGCAGCTTAGTAGCCTCGGGGGGGACCCAGTACTTC
CDR3aa: CASSLVASGGTQYF

abundance: -
v_gene: TRBV2
j_gene: TRBJ2-7
d_gene: -
CDR3nt: TGTGCCAGCACGGGATCGTACGAGCAGTACTTC
CDR3aa: CASTGSYEQYF

abundance: -
v_gene: TRBV3-1/TRBV3-2
j_gene: TRBJ1-2
d_gene: TRBD1
CDR3nt: TGTGCCAGCAGCCAAGATAGAGGGATCAGACAGGGTGGCTACACCTTC
CDR3aa: CASSQDRGIRQGGYTF

abundance: -
v_gene: TRBV7-2
j_gene: TRBJ2-1
d_gene: TRBD2
CDR3nt: TGTGCCAGCAGCTTTACTAGCGGTTCAATGGAGCAGTTCTTC
CDR3aa: CASSFTSGSMEQFF

abundance: -
v_gene: TRBV7-9
j_gene: TRBJ2-6
d_gene: -
CDR3nt: TGTGCCAGCAGCTTAGACAGGGTTGGGGCCAACGTCCTGACTTTC
CDR3aa: CASSLDRVGANVLTF

abundance: -
v_gene: TRBV2
j_gene: TRBJ1-2
d_gene: -
CDR3nt: TGTGCCAGCAGGGCGAGTGGGGCCGGAGGCTACACCTTC
CDR3aa: CASRASGAGGYTF

abundance: -
v_gene: TRBV28
j_gene: TRBJ1-2
d_gene: TRBD1
CDR3nt: TGTGCCAGCCGAACCTTTGCGGACAGGGACTGGGGCTACACCTTC
CDR3aa: CASRTFADRDWGYTF

abundance: -
v_gene: TRBV6-2/TRBV6-3
j_gene: TRBJ2-2
d_gene: TRBD1
CDR3nt: TGTGCCAGCAGTCGACAGGGTGGATTTGACGGGGAGCTGTTTTTT
CDR3aa: CASSRQGGFDGELFF